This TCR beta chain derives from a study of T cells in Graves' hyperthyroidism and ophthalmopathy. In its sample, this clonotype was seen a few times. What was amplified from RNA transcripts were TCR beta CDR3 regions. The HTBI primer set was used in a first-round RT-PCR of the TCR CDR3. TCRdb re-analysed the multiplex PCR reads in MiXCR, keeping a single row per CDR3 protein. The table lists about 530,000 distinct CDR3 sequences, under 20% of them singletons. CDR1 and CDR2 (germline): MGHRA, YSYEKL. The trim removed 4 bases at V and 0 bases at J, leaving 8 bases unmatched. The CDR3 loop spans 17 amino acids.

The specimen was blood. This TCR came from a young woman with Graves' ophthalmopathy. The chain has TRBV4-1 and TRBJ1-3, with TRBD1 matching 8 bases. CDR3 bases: TGCGCCAGCAGCCCCAAGACAGGGGAAAACTCTGGAAACACCATATATTTT. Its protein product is CASSPKTGENSGNTIYF.